This TCR beta chain was documented in a study of spatial heterogeneity in lung cancer. Turning to the study itself: Beta-chain sequences consistently outnumbered alpha-chain sequences in detection. Raw-read counts averaged over ten per unique TCR and UMI combination. The study, taken as a whole, reports: Follow-up blood showed ubiquitous expanded tumor TCRs less than blood at resection did.

TCRdb reanalysed the 5' RACE reads using MiXCR and keeps one entry per CDR3 protein. This table has roughly 79,000 distinct CDR3 sequences, over 10% appearing once. Germline lookup yields CDR1 SGHNT and CDR2 YYREEE (reference sequence). Trimming cost V 0 bases and J 1 base, with 13 bases left between them. There are 16 residues in the CDR3. Points on this clonotype: Antigen unknown.

Documented time point: sample taken at primary tumor resection. Frozen PBMC, nontumor lung or tumor provided whole RNA, which was sequenced unsorted. Sample: PBMCs, taken at surgery. The chain combines TRBV5-4 with TRBJ1-2, with unresolved D. The receptor was derived from a male donor with early-stage non-small cell lung cancer. CDR3: CASSLDAYEVNYGYTF. CDR3 nucleotide sequence: TGTGCCAGCAGCTTGGACGCCTACGAGGTTAACTATGGCTACACCTTC.